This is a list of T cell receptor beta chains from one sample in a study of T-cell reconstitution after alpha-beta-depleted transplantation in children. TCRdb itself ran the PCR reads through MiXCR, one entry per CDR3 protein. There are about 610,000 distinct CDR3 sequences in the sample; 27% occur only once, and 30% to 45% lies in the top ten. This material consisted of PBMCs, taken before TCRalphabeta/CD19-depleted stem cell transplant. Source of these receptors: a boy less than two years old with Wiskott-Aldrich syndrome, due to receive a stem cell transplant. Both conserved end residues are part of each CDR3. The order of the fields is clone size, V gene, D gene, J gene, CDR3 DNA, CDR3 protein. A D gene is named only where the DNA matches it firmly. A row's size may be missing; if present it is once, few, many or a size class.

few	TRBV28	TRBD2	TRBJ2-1	TGTGCCAGCAGTACGGGGGGGTCCACCTACAATGAGCAGTTCTTC	CASSTGGSTYNEQFF
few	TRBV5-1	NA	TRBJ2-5	TGCGCCAGCAGCTTATGGGGCCAGGCTGGAGAGACCCAGTATTTC	CASSLWGQAGETQYF
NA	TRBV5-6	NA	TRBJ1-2	TGTGCCAGCAGCTTGTCGCCGTCTGGCTATGGCTACACCTTC	CASSLSPSGYGYTF
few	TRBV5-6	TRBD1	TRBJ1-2	TGTGCCAGCAGCCAGCAGGGGGACTATGGCTACACCTTC	CASSQQGDYGYTF
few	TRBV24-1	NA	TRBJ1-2	TGTGCCACCAGTGATCAGTACTATGGCTACACCTTC	CATSDQYYGYTF
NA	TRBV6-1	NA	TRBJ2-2	TGTGCCAGCAGTCGTCGGGGCGACACCGGGGAGCTGTTTTTT	CASSRRGDTGELFF
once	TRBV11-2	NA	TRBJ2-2	TGTGCCAGCAGCCAGGGGCTAGTGTCAGGCACCGGGGAGCTGTTTTTT	CASSQGLVSGTGELFF
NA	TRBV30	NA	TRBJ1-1	TGTGCCTGGAATAGGGACACTGAAGCTTTCTTT	CAWNRDTEAFF
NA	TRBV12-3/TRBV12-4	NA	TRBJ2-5	TGTGCCAGCAACCCGGTCGGGGTTGGTGGGACCCAGTACTTC	CASNPVGVGGTQYF
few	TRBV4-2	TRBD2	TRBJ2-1	TGTGCCAGCAGCGAGCAGAGCGGGAGGGTGAATGAGCAGTTCTTC	CASSEQSGRVNEQFF
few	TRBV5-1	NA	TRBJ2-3	TGCGCCAGCAGCTATCGGGTCCTAGGGACGCAGTATTTT	CASSYRVLGTQYF
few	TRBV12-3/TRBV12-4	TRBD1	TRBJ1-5	TGTGCCAGCAGTTTGGGGACAGGGTCGGGCAATCAGCCCCAGCATTTT	CASSLGTGSGNQPQHF
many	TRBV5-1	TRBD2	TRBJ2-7	TGCGCCAGCAGCTTGGGACTAGCGGGAAATTACGAGCAGTACTTC	CASSLGLAGNYEQYF
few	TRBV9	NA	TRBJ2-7	TGTGCCAGCAGCGTAGACTTCGTTACCTCCTACGAGCAGTACTTC	CASSVDFVTSYEQYF
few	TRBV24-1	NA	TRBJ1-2	TGTGCCACCAGTGATACCAGGGGCGGCTACACCTTC	CATSDTRGGYTF
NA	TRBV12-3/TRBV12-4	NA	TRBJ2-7	TGTGCCAGCAGTTTAACGAATTCCTCCGAGCAGTACTTC	CASSLTNSSEQYF
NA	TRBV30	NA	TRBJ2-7	TGTGCCTGGAGTGCCCGGGGGATCGGCTACGAGCAGTACTTC	CAWSARGIGYEQYF
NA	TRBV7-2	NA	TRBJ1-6	TGTGCCAGCAGCTTAGGATCTCGGAGTAAGAATTCACCCCTCCACTTT	CASSLGSRSKNSPLHF
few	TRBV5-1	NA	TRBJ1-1	TGCGCCAGCAGCCTGACTGAAGCTAACACTGAAGCTTTCTTT	CASSLTEANTEAFF
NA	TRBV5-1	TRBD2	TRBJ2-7	TGCGCCAGCAGCTTGATCAGCGGGAGGATCCACGAGCAGTACTTC	CASSLISGRIHEQYF
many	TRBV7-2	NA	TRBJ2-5	TGTGCCAGCAGCTTAGTCTACCAAGAGACCCAGTACTTC	CASSLVYQETQYF
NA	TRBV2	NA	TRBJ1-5	TGTGCCAGCATGAGGGAACAGGGCAATCAGCCCCAGCATTTT	CASMREQGNQPQHF
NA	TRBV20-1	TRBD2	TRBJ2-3	TGCAGTGCTAGAAAAGCGGGAGCGACAGATACGCAGTATTTT	CSARKAGATDTQYF
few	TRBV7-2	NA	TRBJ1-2	TGTGCCAGCAGCTCGCAGGGGACTATCGGCTACACCTTC	CASSSQGTIGYTF
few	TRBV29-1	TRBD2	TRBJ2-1	TGCAGCGTCGATAGGGGACTAGCTCTCAATGAGCAGTTCTTC	CSVDRGLALNEQFF
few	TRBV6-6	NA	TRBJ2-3	TGTGCCAGCAGTTACTCTAGGATAGATACGCAGTATTTT	CASSYSRIDTQYF